The 22 T cell receptor beta chains presented below share a single source sample, sequenced in a study of blood T cell repertoires in COVID-19. Measured with immunoSEQ multiplex PCR; TCRdb has only the in-frame clones, and not every one. Of a few hundred thousand clones listed, 88% are singletons. Sequencing used PBMCs or T cells enriched from blood (not recorded which). All receptors derive from a woman in her late teens or twenties who had been exposed to COVID-19.

V and J are TRBV5-1 and TRBJ2-2; 8 positions match TRBD2. CDR3 length equals 13 residues. Germline V CDR1 and CDR2: SGHRS, YFSETQ. V lost 4 bases, J lost 5 bases, and 1 base stayed unmatched. The chain's CDR3 is CASSPSGTGELFF. CDR3 sequence (DNA): TGCGCCAGCAGCCCTAGCGGGACCGGGGAGCTGTTTTTT.

In this sample, this clone turned up once. The chain couples TRBV7-2 to TRBJ1-4; D is perhaps TRBD1 (5 bases). V lost 4 bases and J 8 bases, leaving 17 bases between the germline ends. The CDR3 consists of 15 residues. Germline V lookup: CDR1 SGHTA, CDR2 FQGNSA. In DNA form, the CDR3 reads TGTGCCAGCAGCTCCCAAGGCGGGGGAGGAGAAAAACTGTTTTTT. This sequence encodes CASSSQGGGGEKLFF.

The V call is TRBV13, the J call TRBJ1-3; D might be TRBD1 (6 bases). The CDR3 has 14 amino acids. Trimming left V 6 bases short and J 0 bases short, with 9 bases between. Germline lookup yields CDR1 PRHDT and CDR2 FYEKMQ (reference sequence). The CDR3: CASRRDNSGNTIYF. The CDR3 DNA is TGTGCCAGCAGAAGGGACAACTCTGGAAACACCATATATTTT. Together with reference TRBV13 and TRBJ1-3, the CDR3 gives the full variable domain: AAGVIQSPRHLIKEKRETATLKCYPIPRHDTVYWYQQGPGQDPQFLISFYEKMQSDKGSIPDRFSAQQFSDYHSELNMSSLELGDSALYFCASRRDNSGNTIYFGEGSWLTVV.

The chain combines TRBV3-1 (or the pseudogene TRBV3-2) with TRBJ2-1; 12 bases map to TRBD2. CDR1 and CDR2 from the germline V gene are LGHDT and YNNKEL (reference sequence). V dropped 4 bases and J dropped 7; count of bases not matched to a gene: 2. CDR3 size: 14 residues. CDR3 bases: TGTGCCAGCAGCCTGACTAGCGGGAGTAATGAGCAGTTCTTC. Translation: CASSLTSGSNEQFF.

The V call is TRBV30, the J call TRBJ1-2; maybe TRBD1 (6 bases). Germline CDR1 GTSNPN, CDR2 SVGIG (reference sequence). The CDR3 is 13 amino acids. V was shortened by 2 bases and J by 4 bases, with 11 bases between the two germline ends. In nucleotides, the CDR3 is TGTGCCTGGAGTACCAGGGGCGGCTATGGCTACACCTTC. The encoded protein is CAWSTRGGYGYTF.

The V and J genes are TRBV6-5 and TRBJ2-1; TRBD1 matches at 8 bases. The V gene's germline CDR1 is MNHEY and CDR2 SVGAGI. After removal of 7 bases from V and 5 bases from J, the junction contained 7 bases not matched to a gene. The CDR3 consists of 14 residues. The CDR3 DNA sequence: TGTGCCAGCATCTACGACAGGGGTGACAATGAGCAGTTCTTC. It translates to CASIYDRGDNEQFF.

The chain has TRBV27 and TRBJ2-7; maybe TRBD2 (6 bases). V lost 1 base to trimming and J lost 2 bases, with 15 bases between them. This CDR3 region has 16 residues. CDR1 is MNHEY and CDR2 is SMNVEV in the germline V gene (reference sequence). This CDR3 is CASSLCSDWRAYEQYF. CDR3 DNA sequence: TGTGCCAGCAGTTTATGTTCGGACTGGAGGGCCTACGAGCAGTACTTC.

This chain uses TRBV6-5 with TRBJ1-1; 9 bases are shared with TRBD1. CDR3 length: 15 residues. The V gene end was trimmed by 5 bases and the J gene end by 4 bases; junction bases not matched to a gene: 8. The germline V gene has CDR1 MNHEY and CDR2 SVGAGI. The chain's CDR3 is CASSRMGQGFTEAFF. In DNA, the CDR3 is TGTGCCAGCAGTCGAATGGGACAGGGCTTCACTGAAGCTTTCTTT.

CDR3 coding DNA: TGTGCCAGCAGCCGAGGGGACTGGGACCTTTTCCATGAAAAACTGTTTTTT. Translation gives CASSRGDWDLFHEKLFF. The chain combines TRBV9 with TRBJ1-4, with D tentatively TRBD1 (5 bases). This CDR3 is 17 amino acids long. V was cut by 4 bases and J by 6 bases, with 22 bases left in between. Germline lookup yields CDR1 SGDLS and CDR2 YYNGEE.

The chain is built from TRBV11-2 and TRBJ2-3, with 7 nucleotides matching TRBD1. CDR1 is SGHAT and CDR2 is FQNNGV in the germline V gene. This CDR3 contains 15 residues. The V gene end was trimmed by 4 bases and the J gene end by 3 bases; junction bases not matched to a gene: 7. For the CDR3, the DNA is TGTGCCAGCAGCTCCCGGACAGGTAGAACAGATACGCAGTATTTT. It is translated as CASSSRTGRTDTQYF.

The rearrangement joins TRBV2 to TRBJ2-1; a weak D match, TRBD1 (6 bases). The CDR3 is made up of 15 amino acids. CDR1 is SNHLY, CDR2 FYNNEI, per germline. The V gene lost 5 bases and the J gene lost 1 base, with 12 bases spanning the gap. CDR3: CASSRGQNSYNEQFF. The CDR3 bases are TGTGCCAGCAGTCGCGGACAGAATTCCTACAATGAGCAGTTCTTC.

The chain links TRBV29-1 to TRBJ1-2; D is unclear. V was cut by 0 bases and J by 9 bases, with 20 bases left in between. Germline CDR1 reads SQVTM; CDR2 reads ANQGSEA. CDR3 length equals 15 residues. The CDR3 protein is CSVEEFGTTVLSYTF. In DNA, the CDR3 is TGCAGCGTTGAAGAATTTGGTACTACCGTACTAAGCTACACCTTC.

In this sample, this clone turned up once. The rearrangement joins TRBV3-1 (or the pseudogene TRBV3-2) to TRBJ2-3; 8 bases are shared with TRBD2. The CDR3 extends over 16 amino acids. Germline CDR1 is LGHDT and CDR2 is YNNKEL (reference sequence). Trimming at V came to 3 bases and at J to 2 bases, leaving 7 bases not matched to a gene. In nucleotides, the CDR3 is TGTGCCAGCAGCCACCTTCGCGGGGGGACCACAGATACGCAGTATTTT. As protein: CASSHLRGGTTDTQYF.

J is TRBJ1-1 and V is TRBV6-5; 8 bases line up with TRBD1. This CDR3 is 15 amino acids long. The trim removed 6 bases at V and 0 bases at J, leaving 6 bases unmatched. Germline-derived CDR1 and CDR2 are MNHEY and SVGAGI. Here the CDR3 reads CASSRTGLMNTEAFF. Here the CDR3 DNA reads TGTGCCAGCAGCCGGACAGGGTTGATGAACACTGAAGCTTTCTTT.

Notes on this clone: The junction does not match germline at one end; this may be a read error. The rearrangement joins TRBV5-4 to TRBJ1-2; D possibly corresponds to TRBD1 (5 bases). The CDR3 totals 13 residues. Germline V gene lookup returns CDR1 SGHNT and CDR2 YYREEE (reference sequence). The CDR3 sequence is CLGQGGFRDGYTF. CDR3 nucleotides: TGCTTAGGGCAGGGAGGGTTCCGCGATGGCTACACCTTC.

The chain is built from TRBV29-1 and TRBJ1-2, with D possibly matching TRBD1 (5 bases). The CDR3 sequence is 11 residues long. With 6 bases removed from V and 6 bases from J, the gap between germline ends came to 11 bases. Germline V gene data show CDR1 as SQVTM and CDR2 as ANQGSEA. CDR3 bases: TGCAGCGTCGGGACTGTAAATGGCTACACCTTC. This encodes CSVGTVNGYTF. Together with reference TRBV29-1 and TRBJ1-2, the CDR3 gives the full variable domain: SAVISQKPSRDICQRGTSLTIQCQVDSQVTMMFWYRQQPGQSLTLIATANQGSEATYESGFVIDKFPISRPNLTFSTLTVSNMSPEDSSIYLCSVGTVNGYTFGSGTRLTVV.

The chain links TRBV5-1 to TRBJ1-2; TRBD1 is a possible D gene (5 bases). The germline V gene encodes CDR1 SGHRS and CDR2 YFSETQ. V lost 3 bases to trimming and J lost 6 bases, with 12 bases between them. This CDR3 has 13 residues. The CDR3 DNA reads TGCGCCAGCAGCTGGCAGGGCGCGGATGGCTACACCTTC. Its translation is CASSWQGADGYTF.

V is TRBV4-1 and J is TRBJ2-2; D unresolved. The ends were cut back, 1 base at V and 5 bases at J, with 11 bases in the middle. The CDR3 has 15 residues. The germline V gene has CDR1 MGHRA and CDR2 YSYEKL. The CDR3 reads CASSQADTSTGELFF. The CDR3 DNA reads TGCGCCAGCAGCCAAGCAGACACTTCAACCGGGGAGCTGTTTTTT.

The V gene is TRBV7-6, the J gene TRBJ1-2; D not resolved. Germline CDR1 reads SGHVS; CDR2 reads FNYEAQ. V lost 0 bases, J lost 4 bases, and 21 bases lay in between. This CDR3 is built from 18 residues. The CDR3 DNA sequence: TGTGCCAGCAGCTTAGCGTCTGGCAGGTCCCGACACTGCTATGGCTACACCTTC. Translation: CASSLASGRSRHCYGYTF.

A few counts support this clone. This specimen includes other DNA sequences encoding the same CDR3. This chain connects TRBV28 to TRBJ1-5; 11 positions agree with TRBD1. Germline-derived CDR1 and CDR2 are MDHEN and SYDVKM. The CDR3 runs 14 residues. V dropped 6 bases and J dropped 6; count of bases not matched to a gene: 4. CDR3 sequence reads: CASRRGTGGQPQHF. DNA for the CDR3: TGTGCCAGCAGAAGGGGGACAGGGGGTCAGCCCCAGCATTTT. The variable domain in full, completed from reference TRBV28 and TRBJ1-5, reads DVKVTQSSRYLVKRTGEKVFLECVQDMDHENMFWYRQDPGLGLRLIYFSYDVKMKEKGDIPEGYSVSREKKERFSLILESASTNQTSMYLCASRRGTGGQPQHFGDGTRLSIL.

The gene calls are TRBV19 and TRBJ1-5; no clear D gene. There are 15 residues in the CDR3. The V end lost 5 bases, the J end lost 0 bases, and 11 bases lay between the germline ends. The germline V gene has CDR1 LNHDA and CDR2 SQIVND (reference sequence). The CDR3 protein is CASSAAVFSNQPQHF. DNA for the CDR3: TGTGCCAGTAGTGCGGCGGTCTTTAGCAATCAGCCCCAGCATTTT.

The chain carries TRBV6-2 or TRBV6-3 and TRBJ1-2; D not resolved. This CDR3 comprises 12 residues. V lost 4 bases and J lost 4, with 7 bases in between. The V gene's germline CDR1 is MNHEY and CDR2 SVGEGT. The CDR3, as DNA: TGTGCCAGCAGTTGGCAGGCCTATGGCTACACCTTC. This gives the protein CASSWQAYGYTF.